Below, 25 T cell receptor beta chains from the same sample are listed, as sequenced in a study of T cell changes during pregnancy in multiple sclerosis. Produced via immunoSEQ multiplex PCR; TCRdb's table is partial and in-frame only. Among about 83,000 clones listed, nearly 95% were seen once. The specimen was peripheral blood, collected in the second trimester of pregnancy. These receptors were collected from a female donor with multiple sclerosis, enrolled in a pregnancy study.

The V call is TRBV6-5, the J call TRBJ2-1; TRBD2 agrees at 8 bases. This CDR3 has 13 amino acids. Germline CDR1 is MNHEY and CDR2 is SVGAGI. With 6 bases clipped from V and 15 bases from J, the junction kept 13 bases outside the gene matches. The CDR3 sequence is CASRELAERALFF. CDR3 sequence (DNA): TGTGCCAGCAGAGAACTAGCGGAGCGGGCGCTGTTCTTC.

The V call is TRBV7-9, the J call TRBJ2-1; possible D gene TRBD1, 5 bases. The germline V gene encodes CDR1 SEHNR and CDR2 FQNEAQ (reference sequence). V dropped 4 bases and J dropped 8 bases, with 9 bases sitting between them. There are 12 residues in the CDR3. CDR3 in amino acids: CASSSLGDEQFF. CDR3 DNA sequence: TGTGCCAGCAGCTCCCTAGGGGATGAGCAGTTCTTC.

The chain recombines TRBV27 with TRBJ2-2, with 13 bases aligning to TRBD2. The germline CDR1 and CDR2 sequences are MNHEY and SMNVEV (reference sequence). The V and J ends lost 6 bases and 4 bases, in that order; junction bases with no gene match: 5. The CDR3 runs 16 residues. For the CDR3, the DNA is TGTGCCAGCAGCTCGGGACTAGCGGGAATCACCGGGGAGCTGTTTTTT. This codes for CASSSGLAGITGELFF.

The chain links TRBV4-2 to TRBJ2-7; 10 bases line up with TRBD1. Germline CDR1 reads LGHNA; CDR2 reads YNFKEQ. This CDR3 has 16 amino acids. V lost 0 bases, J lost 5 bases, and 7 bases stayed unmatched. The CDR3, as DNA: TGTGCCAGCAGCCAAGATGCAGGGACAGGGGTTGACGAGCAGTACTTC. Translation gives CASSQDAGTGVDEQYF.

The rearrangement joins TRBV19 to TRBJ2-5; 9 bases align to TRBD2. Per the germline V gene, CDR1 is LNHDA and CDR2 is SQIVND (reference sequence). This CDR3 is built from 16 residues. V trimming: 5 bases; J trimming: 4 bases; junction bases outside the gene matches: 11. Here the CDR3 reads CASSLPSGAGGETQYF. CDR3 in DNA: TGTGCCAGTAGTCTCCCCTCCGGAGCGGGAGGAGAGACCCAGTACTTC.

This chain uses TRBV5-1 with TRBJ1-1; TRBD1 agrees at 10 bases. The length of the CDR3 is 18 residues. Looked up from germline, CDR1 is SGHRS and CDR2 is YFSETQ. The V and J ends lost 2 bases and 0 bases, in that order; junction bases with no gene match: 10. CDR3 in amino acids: CASSLSSGTGVMNTEAFF. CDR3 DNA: TGCGCCAGCAGCTTATCCTCCGGGACAGGGGTCATGAACACTGAAGCTTTCTTT.

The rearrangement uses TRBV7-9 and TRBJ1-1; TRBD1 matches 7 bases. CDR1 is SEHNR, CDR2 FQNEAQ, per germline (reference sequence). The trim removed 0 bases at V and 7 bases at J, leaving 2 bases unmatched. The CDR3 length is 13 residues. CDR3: CASSLANRGEAFF. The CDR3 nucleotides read TGTGCCAGCAGCTTAGCCAACAGGGGTGAAGCTTTCTTT.

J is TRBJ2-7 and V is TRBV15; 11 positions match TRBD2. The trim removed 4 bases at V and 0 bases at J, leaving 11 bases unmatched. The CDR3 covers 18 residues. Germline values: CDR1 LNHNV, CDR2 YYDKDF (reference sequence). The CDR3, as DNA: TGTGCCACCAGCACCCTTTCGCCCGGGACTAGCGGCTCCTACGAGCAGTACTTC. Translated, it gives CATSTLSPGTSGSYEQYF.

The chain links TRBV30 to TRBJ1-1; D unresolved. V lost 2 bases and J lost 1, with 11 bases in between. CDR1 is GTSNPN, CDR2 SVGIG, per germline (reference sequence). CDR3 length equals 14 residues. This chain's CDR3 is CAWSWRGGNTEAFF. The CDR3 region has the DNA TGTGCCTGGAGTTGGCGGGGAGGGAACACTGAAGCTTTCTTT.

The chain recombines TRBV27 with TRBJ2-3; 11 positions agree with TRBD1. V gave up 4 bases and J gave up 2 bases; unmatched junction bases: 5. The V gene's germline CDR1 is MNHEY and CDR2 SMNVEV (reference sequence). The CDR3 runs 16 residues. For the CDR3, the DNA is TGTGCCAGCAGTTACCGGGACAGGGGGATCACAGATACGCAGTATTTT. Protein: CASSYRDRGITDTQYF.

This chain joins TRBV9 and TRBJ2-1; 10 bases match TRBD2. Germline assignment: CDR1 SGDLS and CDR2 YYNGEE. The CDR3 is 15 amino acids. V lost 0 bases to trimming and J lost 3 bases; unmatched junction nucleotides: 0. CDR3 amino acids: CASSVASGGYNEQFF. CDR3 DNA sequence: TGTGCCAGCAGCGTAGCTAGCGGGGGCTACAATGAGCAGTTCTTC.

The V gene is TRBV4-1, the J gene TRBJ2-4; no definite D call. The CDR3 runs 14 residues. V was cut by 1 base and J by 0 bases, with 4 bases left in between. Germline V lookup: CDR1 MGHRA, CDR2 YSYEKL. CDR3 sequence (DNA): TGCGCCAGCAGCCAAGTTCTAGCCAAAAACATTCAGTACTTC. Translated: CASSQVLAKNIQYF.

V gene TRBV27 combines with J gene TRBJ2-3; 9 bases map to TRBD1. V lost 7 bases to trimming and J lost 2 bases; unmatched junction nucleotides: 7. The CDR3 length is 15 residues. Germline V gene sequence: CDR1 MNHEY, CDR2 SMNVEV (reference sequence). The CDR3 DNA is TGTGCCAGCACGGACAGGGGATTAGTCACAGATACGCAGTATTTT. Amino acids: CASTDRGLVTDTQYF.

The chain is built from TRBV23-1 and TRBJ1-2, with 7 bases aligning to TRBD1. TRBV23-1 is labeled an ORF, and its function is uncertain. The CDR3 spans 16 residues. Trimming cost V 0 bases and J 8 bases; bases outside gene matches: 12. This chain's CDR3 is CASSQSNPDRAEGYTF. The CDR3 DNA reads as TGCGCCAGCAGTCAATCGAACCCCGACAGGGCAGAAGGCTACACCTTC.

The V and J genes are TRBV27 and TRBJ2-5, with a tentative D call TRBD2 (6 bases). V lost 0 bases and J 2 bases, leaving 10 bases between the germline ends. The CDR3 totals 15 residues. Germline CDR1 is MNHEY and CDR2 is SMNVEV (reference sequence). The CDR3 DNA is TGTGCCAGCAGTTTATCGGCAGGGAGGCAAGAGACCCAGTACTTC. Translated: CASSLSAGRQETQYF.

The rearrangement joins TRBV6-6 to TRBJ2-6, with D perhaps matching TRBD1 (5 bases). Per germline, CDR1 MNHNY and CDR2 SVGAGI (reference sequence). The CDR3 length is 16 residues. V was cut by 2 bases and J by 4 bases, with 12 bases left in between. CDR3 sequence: CASSYNLGAGANVLTF. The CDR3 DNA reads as TGTGCCAGCAGTTACAATTTAGGGGCCGGGGCCAACGTCCTGACTTTC.

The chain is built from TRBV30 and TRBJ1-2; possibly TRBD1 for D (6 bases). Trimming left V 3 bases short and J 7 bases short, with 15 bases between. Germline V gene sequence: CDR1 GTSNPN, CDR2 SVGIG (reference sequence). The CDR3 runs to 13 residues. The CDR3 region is CAWSKGQYGGYTF. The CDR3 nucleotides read TGTGCCTGGAGCAAAGGACAGTACGGTGGCTACACCTTC.

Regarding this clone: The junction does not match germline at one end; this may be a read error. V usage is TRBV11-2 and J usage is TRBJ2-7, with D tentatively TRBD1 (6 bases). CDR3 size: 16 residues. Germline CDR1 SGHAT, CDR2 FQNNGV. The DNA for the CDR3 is TGTGCCAGCACCTTAACGTCGGGACACCTTCCCTACGAGCAGTACTTC. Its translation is CASTLTSGHLPYEQYF.

The chain's CDR3 is CASSPRARQGGYGYTF. DNA for the CDR3: TGTGCCAGCAGTCCCAGGGCCCGACAGGGGGGCTATGGCTACACCTTC. The chain has TRBV28 and TRBJ1-2; 9 nucleotides agree with TRBD1. Germline V gene sequence: CDR1 MDHEN, CDR2 SYDVKM. Unmatched junction bases numbered 11, after V lost 5 bases and J lost 4 bases. This CDR3 is built from 16 residues.

This chain's CDR3 is CASSAFSRTAYNEQFF. CDR3 nucleotides: TGTGCCAGCAGCGCCTTCAGTAGGACAGCCTACAATGAGCAGTTCTTC. This rearrangement joins TRBV7-9 to TRBJ2-1; D may be TRBD1 (6 bases). CDR1 is SEHNR and CDR2 is FQNEAQ in the germline V gene (reference sequence). This CDR3 is built from 16 residues. Trimming took off 5 bases at V and 2 bases at J, with 16 bases between the two ends. The entire variable domain, with the rest obtained from reference TRBV7-9 and TRBJ2-1, is as follows: DTGVSQNPRHKITKRGQNVTFRCDPISEHNRLYWYRQTLGQGPEFLTYFQNEAQLEKSRLLSDRFSAERPKGSFSTLEIQRTEQGDSAMYLCASSAFSRTAYNEQFFGPGTRLTVL.

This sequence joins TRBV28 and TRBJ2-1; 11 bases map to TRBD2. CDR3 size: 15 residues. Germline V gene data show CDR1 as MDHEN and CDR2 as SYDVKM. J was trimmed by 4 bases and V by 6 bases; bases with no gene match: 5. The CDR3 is CASSIAGGGYNEQFF. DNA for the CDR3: TGTGCCAGCAGCATAGCGGGAGGGGGGTACAATGAGCAGTTCTTC.

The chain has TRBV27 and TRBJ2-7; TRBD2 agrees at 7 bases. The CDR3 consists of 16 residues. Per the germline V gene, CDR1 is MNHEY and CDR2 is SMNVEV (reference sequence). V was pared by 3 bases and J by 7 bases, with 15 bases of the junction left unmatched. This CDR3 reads CASSFLGGRAEWEQYF. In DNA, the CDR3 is TGTGCCAGCAGTTTTCTGGGTGGGAGGGCCGAGTGGGAGCAGTACTTC.

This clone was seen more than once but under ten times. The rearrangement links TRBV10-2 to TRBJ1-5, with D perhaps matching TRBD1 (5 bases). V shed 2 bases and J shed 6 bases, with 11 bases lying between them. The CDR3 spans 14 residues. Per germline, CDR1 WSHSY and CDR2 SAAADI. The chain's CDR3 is CASSEMGGRQPQHF. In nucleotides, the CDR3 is TGCGCCAGCAGTGAGATGGGGGGTCGTCAGCCCCAGCATTTT.

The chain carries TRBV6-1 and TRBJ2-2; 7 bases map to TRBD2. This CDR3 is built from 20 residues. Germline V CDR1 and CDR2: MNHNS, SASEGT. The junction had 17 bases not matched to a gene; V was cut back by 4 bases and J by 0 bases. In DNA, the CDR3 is TGTGCCAGCAGTGCTGCACCACTAGCGTCGACACACGCGAACACCGGGGAGCTGTTTTTT. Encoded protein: CASSAAPLASTHANTGELFF.

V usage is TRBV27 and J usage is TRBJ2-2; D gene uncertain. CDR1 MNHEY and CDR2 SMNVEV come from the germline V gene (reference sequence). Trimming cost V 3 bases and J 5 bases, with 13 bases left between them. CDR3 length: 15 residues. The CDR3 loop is CASSFIPPRTGELFF. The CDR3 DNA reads TGTGCCAGCAGTTTCATCCCCCCGAGGACCGGGGAGCTGTTTTTT.